This is a list of T cell receptor beta chains from one sample in a study of somatic mutations in cytotoxic T cells in rheumatoid arthritis. Assay: immunoSEQ multiplex PCR; the TCRdb copy retains only in-frame clones and omits some. Counted here are several thousand clones, about 79% occurring once; the ten biggest clones make up about 37%. The sample consisted of CD8+ T cells sorted from blood. These receptor sequences come from a woman aged 45-60 years in good health. The CDR3 runs from the conserved cysteine through the conserved F or W. A D gene is named only where the DNA matches it firmly. Size is omitted from some rows. Given values are once, few, many or a class for expanded clones.

-,TRBJ2-4,TRBV2,-,CASSDPYQGNIQYF,TGTGCCAGCAGTGACCCCTATCAGGGAAACATTCAGTACTTC
-,TRBJ2-7,TRBV7-2,-,CASSLAPGPYEQYF,TGTGCCAGCAGCTTAGCACCAGGGCCCTACGAGCAGTACTTC
TRBD1,TRBJ1-6,TRBV9,once,CASSVDEGTGGDSPLHF,TGTGCCAGCAGCGTAGATGAAGGGACAGGGGGAGATTCACCCCTCCACTTT
-,TRBJ1-1,TRBV5-6,-,CASRPGQGGTEAFF,TGTGCCAGCAGGCCGGGCCAGGGAGGCACTGAAGCTTTCTTT
TRBD1,TRBJ2-7,TRBV5-1,few,CASSPYRGTYEQYF,TGCGCCAGCAGCCCATACAGGGGGACCTACGAGCAGTACTTC
TRBD1,TRBJ2-1,TRBV10-3,-,CAISESPGQGDYNEQFF,TGTGCCATCAGTGAGTCCCCGGGACAGGGAGATTACAATGAGCAGTTCTTC
TRBD1,TRBJ1-1,TRBV28,-,CASSFKPGQGDTEAFF,TGTGCCAGCAGTTTCAAACCGGGACAGGGTGACACTGAAGCTTTCTTT
TRBD2,TRBJ2-1,TRBV5-4,-,CASSFPAGGPVEQFF,TGTGCCAGCAGCTTCCCCGCGGGGGGCCCTGTTGAGCAGTTCTTC
-,TRBJ1-1,TRBV7-3,-,CASSFLSDSPGTEAFF,TGTGCCAGCAGCTTCCTTAGCGACTCCCCGGGCACTGAAGCTTTCTTT
-,TRBJ2-5,TRBV4-2,-,CASSQGLAETQYF,TGTGCCAGCAGCCAAGGTTTAGCAGAGACCCAGTACTTC
TRBD1,TRBJ2-1,TRBV7-2,-,CASSPVPGQDNEQFF,TGTGCCAGCAGCCCGGTCCCGGGACAGGACAATGAGCAGTTCTTC
-,TRBJ1-1,TRBV7-9,few,CASSPSLGVMNTEAFF,TGTGCCAGCAGCCCGTCGCTCGGGGTTATGAACACTGAAGCTTTCTTT
-,TRBJ2-7,TRBV19,-,CASSISPQGSYEQYF,TGTGCCAGTAGTATATCCCCCCAGGGGTCCTACGAGCAGTACTTC
TRBD1,TRBJ1-1,TRBV28,-,CASSLGGTGTNTEAFF,TGTGCCAGCAGTTTAGGTGGGACAGGGACGAACACTGAAGCTTTCTTT
-,TRBJ2-5,TRBV25-1,once,CASSETGVLGRETQYF,TGTGCCAGCAGTGAAACCGGGGTACTAGGTCGAGAGACCCAGTACTTC
TRBD1,TRBJ1-5,TRBV2,few,CASSGVDRSNQPQHF,TGTGCCAGCAGTGGGGTGGACAGGAGCAATCAGCCCCAGCATTTT
-,TRBJ1-1,TRBV10-3,few,CAISEAGANTEAFF,TGTGCCATCAGCGAAGCGGGGGCGAACACTGAAGCTTTCTTT
-,TRBJ1-5,TRBV5-6,-,CASSHLDGEGYSNQPQHF,TGTGCCAGCAGCCACCTGGACGGGGAGGGCTATAGCAATCAGCCCCAGCATTTT
-,TRBJ2-7,TRBV13,-,CASSSTGHPGYEQYF,TGTGCCAGCAGCTCCACAGGGCATCCAGGCTACGAGCAGTACTTC
TRBD1,TRBJ2-1,TRBV7-9,-,CASSPWDSYNEQFF,TGTGCCAGCAGCCCGTGGGACAGCTACAATGAGCAGTTCTTC
-,TRBJ2-1,TRBV18,medium-sized,CASSPGGGEQFF,TGTGCCAGCTCACCTGGGGGCGGTGAGCAGTTCTTC
-,TRBJ2-5,TRBV7-9,-,CASSFEARLETQYF,TGTGCCAGCAGCTTCGAGGCGAGGTTAGAGACCCAGTACTTC